Included here is one T cell receptor beta chain sequence, with context. Its antigen remains unknown. The sample comes from a study of CD4 T cells in relation to SARS-CoV-2 and coronaviruses. Some clones are missing from TCRdb's copy, which holds only in-frame ones; the method was immunoSEQ multiplex PCR. The data hold tens of thousands of clones, with 60% to 85% observed a single time. The unexposed donors gave CD4+ T cells in about 2010-2018, prior to COVID-19. After approximately 10 days of culture, CD4+ T cells were isolated. CDR1 is KGHSH, CDR2 LQKENI, per germline. The trim removed 6 bases at V and 0 bases at J, leaving 16 bases unmatched. This CDR3 has 18 residues.

The chain recombines TRBV18 with TRBJ1-1; TRBD1 matches 7 bases. The source of this sequence is a human donor in good health. Sequenced input: CD4+ T cells from PBMCs, cultured in vitro. The CDR3 reads CASSPPIGTEGLNTEAFF. DNA of the CDR3: TGTGCCAGCTCGCCGCCGATCGGGACAGAAGGTTTGAACACTGAAGCTTTCTTT.